The rows below give T cell receptor beta chains drawn from one sample of a study of blood T cell repertoires in COVID-19. Assay used: immunoSEQ multiplex PCR; TCRdb lists only in-frame clones, some missing. The table includes roughly 250,000 clones, around 90% detected once. Sequencing input: PBMCs or T cells enriched from blood (not recorded which). The receptors shown here come from a woman between 18 and 30 years old who had recovered from COVID-19. CDR3s include the opening cysteine and the closing phenylalanine or tryptophan. The order of the fields is V gene, clone size, D gene, J gene, CDR3 DNA, CDR3 protein. The D gene is left open where the match is weak. Size is stated for part of the rows, as once, few or many counts, or as a class when the clone is expanded.

V: TRBV7-8
size: -
D: TRBD1
J: TRBJ1-2
DNA: TGTGCCAGCAGCGAGAGACAGGGGCCATGGGGGGGCTACACCTTC
CDR3: CASSERQGPWGGYTF

V: TRBV11-3
size: -
D: -
J: TRBJ2-7
DNA: TGTGCCAGCAGCTCCCTGATCGGGGACGAGCAGTACTTC
CDR3: CASSSLIGDEQYF

V: TRBV5-1
size: -
D: -
J: TRBJ1-2
DNA: TGCGCCAGCAGTTGGTCTTCCGGGGCGGCGGGGCTCTATGGCTACACCTTC
CDR3: CASSWSSGAAGLYGYTF

V: TRBV2
size: -
D: TRBD1
J: TRBJ1-1
DNA: TGTGCCAGCACACAGGGGGAAGGGACTGAAGCTTTCTTT
CDR3: CASTQGEGTEAFF

V: TRBV2
size: -
D: TRBD1
J: TRBJ2-1
DNA: TGTGCCAGCAGTCCTCGGACAGGGGAACGTGAGCAGTTCTTC
CDR3: CASSPRTGEREQFF

V: TRBV6-1
size: -
D: TRBD1
J: TRBJ2-5
DNA: TGTGCCAGCAGTGAAGACAGGGGCCCTGGCGAGACCCAGTACTTC
CDR3: CASSEDRGPGETQYF

V: TRBV5-6
size: -
D: TRBD1
J: TRBJ1-6
DNA: TGTGCCAGCAGCGGGGGACAGGGGAATTCACCCCTCCACTTT
CDR3: CASSGGQGNSPLHF

V: TRBV29-1
size: -
D: -
J: TRBJ1-2
DNA: TGCAGCGCTATAATAGAAGGCTACACCTTC
CDR3: CSAIIEGYTF

V: TRBV5-1
size: -
D: -
J: TRBJ2-2
DNA: TGCGCCAGCAGCTCTTGGGACTCCACTTTGTCCGGGGAGCTGTTTTTT
CDR3: CASSSWDSTLSGELFF

V: TRBV18
size: -
D: -
J: TRBJ2-3
DNA: TGTGCCAGCTCACTCCAGGGTTATGATACGCAGTATTTT
CDR3: CASSLQGYDTQYF

V: TRBV14
size: -
D: -
J: TRBJ2-1
DNA: TGTGCCAGCAGCCAAGAATCCGGGGATGGCTCCTACAATGAGCAGTTCTTC
CDR3: CASSQESGDGSYNEQFF

V: TRBV9
size: -
D: -
J: TRBJ2-1
DNA: TGTGCCAGCAGCCTTCGACAGTCCGGTGAGCAGTTCTTC
CDR3: CASSLRQSGEQFF

V: TRBV6-1
size: -
D: -
J: TRBJ1-2
DNA: TGTGCCAGCAGTGAAGCACCAGACTATGGCTACACCTTC
CDR3: CASSEAPDYGYTF

V: TRBV9
size: -
D: TRBD1
J: TRBJ2-1
DNA: TGTGCCAGCAGCCCCCGGACAGGGACGAAAATCGGTGAGCAGTTCTTC
CDR3: CASSPRTGTKIGEQFF

V: TRBV20-1
size: -
D: -
J: TRBJ2-7
DNA: TGCAGTGCCGACACCGGGAACGAGCAGTACTTC
CDR3: CSADTGNEQYF

V: TRBV7-9
size: -
D: -
J: TRBJ2-1
DNA: TGTGCCAGCAGCTTTTTGAGCGGTTACTCCTACAATGAGCAGTTCTTC
CDR3: CASSFLSGYSYNEQFF

V: TRBV5-1
size: -
D: -
J: TRBJ1-4
DNA: TGCGCCAGCAGCTCCAGGGGTTCAACTAATGAAAAACTGTTTTTT
CDR3: CASSSRGSTNEKLFF

V: TRBV4-1
size: -
D: -
J: TRBJ2-6
DNA: TGCGCCAGCAGCCAACGACACGGGATTTCGGGGGCCAACGTCCTGACTTTC
CDR3: CASSQRHGISGANVLTF

V: TRBV7-9
size: -
D: -
J: TRBJ1-2
DNA: TGTGCCAGCAGCGCGGGACCAAGCTATGGCTACACCTTC
CDR3: CASSAGPSYGYTF

V: TRBV19
size: -
D: TRBD1
J: TRBJ2-3
DNA: TGTGCCAGTAGATCCGGGACAGACACAGATACGCAGTATTTT
CDR3: CASRSGTDTDTQYF

V: TRBV10-3
size: -
D: TRBD1
J: TRBJ2-4
DNA: TGTGCCATCAGGGGGGACAGTTCGGGAAACATTCAGTACTTC
CDR3: CAIRGDSSGNIQYF

V: TRBV5-8
size: once
D: -
J: TRBJ1-2
DNA: TGTGCCAGCAGCTTGGATCAGAGCGTCAACTATGGCTACACCTTC
CDR3: CASSLDQSVNYGYTF